This T cell receptor beta chain was obtained from a study of ipilimumab plus nivolumab after autologous stem cell transplantation (dated by TCRdb to the early 2020s). A note on the overall study: The median number of doses received by trial patients was 5 for ipilimumab and fewer than 10 for nivolumab. Patients in the myeloma cohort were either high-risk and transplant-naive or had relapsed within 3 years of a first autologous transplant. Patients with high-risk diffuse large B cell lymphoma, mature T cell lymphoma, or multiple myeloma undergoing autologous transplant were enrolled in the trial. Around 40 patients made up the trial's intent-to-treat population. Results and caveats for the whole study, not just this receptor: The authors stated that profiles of the T cell receptor repertoire, regulatory T cell phenotype and gut microbiota provided a biologic rationale for studying this approach further. The authors concluded that, as post-transplant consolidation, combined checkpoint inhibition appeared tolerable.

Checkpoint therapy began 14 to 28 days after autologous transplant, with ipilimumab given at 1 mg/kg intravenously on day 1 of selected weeks. Nivolumab was administered at 3 mg/kg intravenously on day 1 of weeks 1, 4, 7, 10, and every two weeks through week 26. The study was a Phase Ib clinical trial testing combined checkpoint inhibition with ipilimumab and nivolumab as consolidation after autologous stem cell transplantation. Library generation was performed with the immunoSEQ multiplex PCR assay. The clones in this table, taken by TCRdb from immuneACCESS, are in-frame only. Not every clone is retained; where verified, under half of the shortfall comes from an unresolved V gene, and the cause of the rest is unknown. The sample table holds around 3,500 clones, of which around 90% were seen once. The ten largest account for about 25% of the sample. This clone appeared a single time. Its antigen remains unidentified. There are no base qualities to consult, and no much larger clone falls within one base.

CDR1 SGDLS and CDR2 YYNGEE were looked up in the germline V gene. The CDR3 starts with the cysteine, ends with the phenylalanine, and has 17 residues. The retained sequence is limited to the CDR3, 51 bases, with the frame set at the first base. Trimming accounts for 4 bases at V and 2 bases at J, while the number of junction bases matched to no gene is 13. The sequence derives from a male donor with multiple myeloma. The source was PBMCs, collected in a trial of ipilimumab plus nivolumab as post-transplant consolidation. Recombination connected TRBV9 to TRBJ2-5; TRBD2 lines up with 8 middle nucleotides. CDR3 sequence: CASSSGEFSGTQETQYF. At the DNA level, the sequence is TGTGCCAGCAGCTCTGGGGAGTTTAGCGGGACGCAAGAGACCCAGTACTTC.